The sequence of this T cell receptor beta chain was determined in a study of cytomegalovirus exposure and HLA in healthy donors. In regard to this clone: The antigen is unknown.

This table comes from immunoSEQ multiplex PCR, and its TCRdb copy is limited to in-frame clones, with some not included. The sample yields roughly 190,000 clones, 86% seen once. The length of the CDR3 is 13 residues. The V gene's germline CDR1 is SGHAT and CDR2 FQNNGV. Trimming pared 3 bases from V and 14 bases from J, leaving 14 bases between. Whole-study findings and limits: The study labeled 150 to 200 TCR beta chains cytomegalovirus-associated.

The receptor's source is a man aged 25 to 45 in good health and CMV-seropositive. This chain joins TRBV11-2 and TRBJ1-6; a weak D match, TRBD1 (6 bases). Sequences were obtained from PBMCs. The CDR3: CASSLQDGDTLHF. CDR3 sequence (DNA): TGTGCCAGCAGCTTGCAGGACGGGGACACCCTCCACTTT.